This section outlines one T cell receptor (beta chain) sequence together with its context. Libraries were prepared by immunoSEQ multiplex PCR; TCRdb keeps only in-frame clonotypes and omits some of them. The sample has 75,000 to 95,000 clones; about 91% are singletons. The germline V gene has CDR1 ENHRY and CDR2 SYGVKD. This CDR3 has 16 amino acids. The ends were cut back, 7 bases at V and 0 bases at J, with 16 bases in the middle. The data are from a study of OX40 agonist ivuxolimab in advanced cancers. The timepoints at which blood was sampled were baseline, cycle 4 day 1, and cycle 7 day 1. The chain is built from TRBV10-3 and TRBJ2-1, with D perhaps TRBD1 (5 bases). Sequencing used CD4+ or CD8+ T cells sorted from blood, obtained in a trial of the OX40 agonist ivuxolimab. This TCR came from an adult with an advanced solid tumor such as melanoma, head and neck, liver or kidney cancer. This CDR3 reads CAITAHAGYSYNEQFF. The CDR3, as DNA: TGTGCCATCACGGCCCATGCAGGGTACTCCTACAATGAGCAGTTCTTC.